What follows are 20 T cell receptor beta chains derived from one specimen sequenced in a study of T cells in Graves' hyperthyroidism and ophthalmopathy. RNA transcripts gave rise to amplified TCR beta CDR3 regions. The HTBI primer set drove a first-round RT-PCR of the TCR CDR3. TCRdb passed the multiplex PCR reads through MiXCR, listing each CDR3 protein once. The table has about 520,000 distinct CDR3 sequences, around 22% seen once. The specimen sequenced was blood. All receptors come from a woman aged 25 to 45 with Graves' ophthalmopathy.

The rearrangement uses TRBV7-3 and TRBJ2-5; tentatively, D is TRBD2 (7 bases). The CDR3 runs to 15 residues. V lost 7 bases and J lost 2, with 17 bases in between. Germline V gives CDR1 SGHTA, CDR2 FQGTGA. The DNA for the CDR3 is TGTGCCAGCACCTATAAGGGGGGGCAGCAAGAGACCCAGTACTTC. This sequence encodes CASTYKGGQQETQYF.

This clonotype is deemed medium-sized. The J gene is TRBJ1-1, the V gene TRBV12-3 or TRBV12-4, with D possibly matching TRBD1 (6 bases). The CDR3 loop spans 12 amino acids. Trimming removed 6 bases at V and 1 base at J, with 6 bases between. The CDR3 here is CASRTGNTEAFF. CDR3 sequence (DNA): TGTGCCAGCAGGACAGGGAACACTGAAGCTTTCTTT.

This clonotype was seen repeatedly, ten times or more. The chain combines TRBV27 with TRBJ1-2; D gene uncertain. The CDR3 contains 13 residues. Trimming shortened V by 5 bases and J by 8 bases, and 15 bases separated the two germline ends. Germline V CDR1 and CDR2: MNHEY, SMNVEV (reference sequence). CDR3 residues: CASSDIPPGGYTF. The CDR3 coding sequence is TGTGCCAGCAGTGACATTCCTCCGGGAGGCTACACCTTC.

At least ten counts were recorded for this clonotype. J is TRBJ1-5 and V is TRBV7-9; a weak D match, TRBD1 (5 bases). From germline, CDR1 is SEHNR and CDR2 FQNEAQ (reference sequence). Trimming took 7 bases from V and 7 from J, leaving 11 bases between them. The CDR3 extends over 12 amino acids. CDR3 DNA sequence: TGTGCCAGCAACAATGGGGGGCAGCCCCAGCATTTT. It specifies CASNNGGQPQHF.

This clonotype showed up many times. A much larger clone differs from this one at a single base, so this may be a read error. The chain couples TRBV6-1 to TRBJ1-2; no definite D call. Per germline, CDR1 MNHNS and CDR2 SASEGT. The length of the CDR3 is 12 residues. V shed 8 bases and J shed 7 bases, with 14 bases lying between them. The CDR3 DNA sequence: TGTGCCAGCCAGGCAGACTTCTGTGGCTACACCTTC. Protein: CASQADFCGYTF.

This clonotype was observed a few times. The chain joins TRBV12-3 or TRBV12-4 to TRBJ1-6, with 8 nucleotides matching TRBD1. V dropped 6 bases and J dropped 4; count of bases not matched to a gene: 5. There are 15 residues in the CDR3. CDR3 protein: CASSQGAGYNSPLHF. CDR3 coding DNA: TGTGCCAGCAGCCAGGGGGCAGGGTATAATTCACCCCTCCACTTT.

The CDR3 reads CASTSRRGRMYEQYF. DNA of the CDR3: TGTGCCAGCACCTCACGAAGGGGTAGAATGTACGAGCAGTACTTC. V gene TRBV6-2 or TRBV6-3 combines with J gene TRBJ2-7; D is perhaps TRBD1 (5 bases). The germline V gene has CDR1 MNHEY and CDR2 SVGEGT. The V gene lost 7 bases and the J gene lost 4 bases, with 20 bases spanning the gap. The CDR3 spans 15 residues.

Ten or more counts support this clonotype. The chain carries TRBV5-1 and TRBJ1-2; D remains unclear. The V end lost 0 bases, the J end lost 4 bases, and 10 bases lay between the germline ends. This CDR3 is 14 amino acids long. Germline values: CDR1 SGHRS, CDR2 YFSETQ. The DNA of the CDR3 is TGCGCCAGCAGCTTGGACGGGAGCCGCTATGGCTACACCTTC. The encoded protein is CASSLDGSRYGYTF.

This clonotype was seen more than once but under ten times. The V and J genes are TRBV6-1 and TRBJ1-1; D unclear. The CDR3 consists of 13 residues. Trimming pared 1 base from V and 6 bases from J, leaving 9 bases between. Per germline, CDR1 MNHNS and CDR2 SASEGT. DNA for the CDR3: TGTGCCAGCAGTGAAGGGGCCGTCTCTGAAGCTTTCTTT. It translates to CASSEGAVSEAFF.

This clonotype was recorded at least ten times. The rearrangement joins TRBV6-1 to TRBJ2-5; D assignment may be TRBD1 or TRBD2 (6 bases each). Trimming took off 7 bases at V and 1 base at J, with 13 bases between the two ends. CDR1 MNHNS and CDR2 SASEGT come from the germline V gene. CDR3 length: 14 amino acids. DNA of the CDR3: TGTGCCAGCACCCTCTCGGGGGCCCAAGAGACCCAGTACTTC. Translating gives CASTLSGAQETQYF.

This clonotype was counted at least ten times. This sequence joins TRBV2 and TRBJ2-2; TRBD2 might be the D (5 bases). This CDR3 region has 13 residues. Germline CDR1 SNHLY, CDR2 FYNNEI. V lost 11 bases to trimming and J lost 0 bases, with 10 bases between them. Here the CDR3 reads CAGTGTNTGELFF. The CDR3 DNA reads TGTGCCGGCACGGGAACGAACACCGGGGAGCTGTTTTTT. The entire variable domain, with the rest obtained from reference TRBV2 and TRBJ2-2, is as follows: EPEVTQTPSHQVTQMGQEVILRCVPISNHLYFYWYRQILGQKVEFLVSFYNNEISEKSEIFDDQFSVERPDGSNFTLKIRSTKLEDSAMYFCAGTGTNTGELFFGEGSRLTVL.

With respect to this clonotype: Germline and junction disagree at one end, which may indicate a read error. This chain joins TRBV6-5 and TRBJ1-1, with 9 bases fitting TRBD1. Germline V gene sequence: CDR1 MNHEY, CDR2 SVGAGI. The CDR3 length is 16 residues. The CDR3 region has the DNA TGTGCCAGCAGTTACCAGGCCCCGGGGACAGGGACTGAAGCTTGCTTT. The encoded protein is CASSYQAPGTGTEACF.

V is TRBV7-2 and J is TRBJ2-5; D not certain. The V gene's germline CDR1 is SGHTA and CDR2 FQGNSA. The CDR3 has 14 amino acids. V was shortened by 6 bases and J by 5 bases, with 16 bases between the two germline ends. The CDR3 is CASRPGRTDETQYF. CDR3 in DNA: TGTGCCAGCAGACCGGGTCGGACGGATGAGACCCAGTACTTC.

The table lists this clonotype with many counts. V usage is TRBV28 and J usage is TRBJ2-7; 11 positions match TRBD2. CDR1 and CDR2 from the germline V gene are MDHEN and SYDVKM. The CDR3 loop spans 15 amino acids. The ends lost 7 bases at V and 5 bases at J; junction bases unmatched: 10. The CDR3 is CASITSSGGTHEQYF. DNA of the CDR3: TGTGCCAGCATCACCTCTAGCGGGGGGACCCACGAGCAGTACTTC.

Remarks on this clonotype: Relative to the germline gene, one junction end is altered; a read error may explain this. The chain has TRBV15 and TRBJ1-2; D remains ambiguous. Per germline, CDR1 LNHNV and CDR2 YYDKDF (reference sequence). CDR3 length equals 13 residues. CDR3 sequence (DNA): TGTGCCGCCAGCAGAGAACAGAGCTATGGCTACACCTTC. It codes for CAASREQSYGYTF. The full variable domain, rest sourced from reference TRBV15 and TRBJ1-2, is DAMVIQNPRYQVTQFGKPVTLSCSQTLNHNVMYWYQQKSSQAPKLLFHYYDKDFNNEADTPDNFQSRRPNTSFCFLDIRSPGLGDTAMYLCAASREQSYGYTFGSGTRLTVV.

This clonotype was seen at least ten times. V and J are TRBV12-3 or TRBV12-4 and TRBJ2-5; D is possibly TRBD2 (5 bases). CDR3 length equals 14 residues. V lost 5 bases and J lost 6, with 16 bases in between. DNA of the CDR3: TGTGCCAGCAGTCCCCCCTATGGGGAGAAGACCCAGTACTTC. It codes for CASSPPYGEKTQYF.

Many counts were recorded for this clonotype. The chain recombines TRBV18 with TRBJ1-1; no definite D call. V lost 3 bases to trimming and J lost 8 bases, with 13 bases between them. The CDR3 loop spans 13 amino acids. Per germline, CDR1 KGHSH and CDR2 LQKENI. CDR3 in amino acids: CASSPEDGTEAFF. The CDR3 nucleotides read TGTGCCAGCTCACCCGAGGACGGTACGGAAGCTTTCTTT.

The V and J genes are TRBV10-3 and TRBJ2-2, with D possibly matching TRBD2 (6 bases). This CDR3 has 14 residues. Germline-derived CDR1 and CDR2 are ENHRY and SYGVKD. V was pared by 7 bases and J by 5 bases, with 14 bases between. CDR3 region: CAIKAVSGTGELFF. The DNA of the CDR3 is TGTGCCATCAAGGCTGTTAGCGGTACCGGGGAGCTGTTTTTT.

This clonotype was seen repeatedly, ten times or more. The V gene is TRBV30, the J gene TRBJ2-5, with TRBD1 as a possible D gene (6 bases). Germline V lookup: CDR1 GTSNPN, CDR2 SVGIG (reference sequence). V lost 1 base to trimming and J lost 5 bases, with 14 bases between them. This CDR3 contains 14 residues. This CDR3 is CAWSGDNRRETQYF. CDR3 nucleotide sequence: TGTGCCTGGAGTGGGGACAACAGGAGGGAGACCCAGTACTTC.

The sample holds many counts of this clonotype. V and J are TRBV10-3 and TRBJ2-7; D gene ambiguous. Germline V gives CDR1 ENHRY, CDR2 SYGVKD. V was cut by 5 bases and J by 2 bases, with 10 bases left in between. The CDR3 totals 13 residues. The CDR3 DNA reads as TGTGCCATCAGTAATAGTATCCCCTACGAGCAGTACTTC. Translating gives CAISNSIPYEQYF.